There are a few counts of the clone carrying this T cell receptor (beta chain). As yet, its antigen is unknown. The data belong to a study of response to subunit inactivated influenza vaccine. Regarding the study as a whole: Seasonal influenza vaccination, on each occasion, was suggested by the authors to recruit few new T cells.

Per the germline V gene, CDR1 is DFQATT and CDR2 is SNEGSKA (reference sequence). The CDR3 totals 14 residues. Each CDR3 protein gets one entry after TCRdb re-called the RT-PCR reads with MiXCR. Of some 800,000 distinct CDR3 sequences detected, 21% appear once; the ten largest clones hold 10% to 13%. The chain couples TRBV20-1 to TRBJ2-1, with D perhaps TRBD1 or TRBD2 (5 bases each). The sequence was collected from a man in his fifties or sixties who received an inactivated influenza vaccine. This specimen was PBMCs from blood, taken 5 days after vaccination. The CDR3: CSASGTSAYNEQFF. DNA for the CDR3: TGCAGCGCTTCGGGGACGAGCGCCTACAATGAGCAGTTCTTC.